This T cell receptor (beta chain) was documented in a study of blood T cell repertoires in COVID-19. V lost 2 bases, J lost 5 bases, and 10 bases lay in between. Germline CDR1 GTSNPN, CDR2 SVGIG (reference sequence). CDR3 length: 13 amino acids. Clones were sequenced by immunoSEQ multiplex PCR, and TCRdb holds only the in-frame ones, with some missing. This sample has 260,000 or so clones, with 81% found just once. J is TRBJ1-5 and V is TRBV30, with D tentatively TRBD1 (5 bases). The specimen was peripheral blood. The sequence was collected from a woman aged 80 or over with COVID-19, enrolled during active disease. CDR3 residues: CAWSKGVDQPQHF. CDR3 DNA sequence: TGTGCCTGGAGTAAAGGGGTCGATCAGCCCCAGCATTTT.